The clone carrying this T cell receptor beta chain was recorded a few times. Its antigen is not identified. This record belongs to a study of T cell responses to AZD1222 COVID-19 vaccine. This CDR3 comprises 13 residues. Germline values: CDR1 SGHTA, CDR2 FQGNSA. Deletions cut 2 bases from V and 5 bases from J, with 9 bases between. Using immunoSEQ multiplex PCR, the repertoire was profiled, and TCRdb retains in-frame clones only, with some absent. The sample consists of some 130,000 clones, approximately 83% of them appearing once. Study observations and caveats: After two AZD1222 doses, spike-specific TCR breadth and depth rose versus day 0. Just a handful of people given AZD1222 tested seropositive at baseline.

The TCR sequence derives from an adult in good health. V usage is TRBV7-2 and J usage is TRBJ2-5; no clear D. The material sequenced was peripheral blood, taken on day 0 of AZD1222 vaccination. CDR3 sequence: CASSLTPQETQYF. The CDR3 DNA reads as TGTGCCAGCAGCTTAACCCCCCAGGAGACCCAGTACTTC. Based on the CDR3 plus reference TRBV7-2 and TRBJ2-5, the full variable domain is GAGVSQSPSNKVTEKGKDVELRCDPISGHTALYWYRQSLGQGLEFLIYFQGNSAPDKSGLPSDRFSAERTGGSVSTLTIQRTQQEDSAVYLCASSLTPQETQYFGPGTRLLVL.